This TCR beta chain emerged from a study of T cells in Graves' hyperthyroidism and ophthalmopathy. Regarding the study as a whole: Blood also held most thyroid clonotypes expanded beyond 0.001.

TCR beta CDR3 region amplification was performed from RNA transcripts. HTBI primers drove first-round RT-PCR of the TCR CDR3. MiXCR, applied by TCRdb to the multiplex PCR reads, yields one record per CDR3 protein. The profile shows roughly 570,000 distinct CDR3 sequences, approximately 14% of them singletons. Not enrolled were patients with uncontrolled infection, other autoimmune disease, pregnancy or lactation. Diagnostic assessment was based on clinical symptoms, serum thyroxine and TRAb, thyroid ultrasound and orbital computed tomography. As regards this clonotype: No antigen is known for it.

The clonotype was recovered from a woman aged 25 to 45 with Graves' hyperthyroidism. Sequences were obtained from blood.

Here the CDR3 DNA reads TGTGCCAGTTCTACAGGGGTGAGGGTTCAGCCCCAGCATTTT. It translates to CASSTGVRVQPQHF. The chain couples TRBV19 to TRBJ1-5, with 7 bases lining up with TRBD1. V lost 8 bases and J lost 6; bases outside the gene matches: 10. The CDR3 covers 14 residues. Germline V gives CDR1 LNHDA, CDR2 SQIVND (reference sequence).